The next 15 T cell receptor beta chains were all read from a single sample in a study of response to subunit inactivated influenza vaccine. TCRdb analysed the RT-PCR reads with MiXCR anew, one entry per CDR3 protein. The sample shows around 750,000 distinct CDR3 sequences, approximately 21% of them seen only once. The sample in question was PBMCs from blood, obtained less than 6 days after vaccination. These receptors were collected from a man aged 50 to 60 who received an inactivated influenza vaccine.

This clonotype was seen more than once but under ten times. CDR3 nucleotide sequence: TGCAGTGCCCCACGGGCGGGAACCGAGCAGTACTTC. Translation gives CSAPRAGTEQYF. The chain is built from TRBV20-1 and TRBJ2-7; the D gene is possibly TRBD2 (6 bases). The CDR3 is 12 residues long. Per the germline V gene, CDR1 is DFQATT and CDR2 is SNEGSKA (reference sequence). The ends were cut back, 6 bases at V and 6 bases at J, with 15 bases in the middle.

CDR3 protein: CASSKAKTSGGSTDTQYF. As DNA, the CDR3 is TGTGCCAGCAGCAAAGCCAAGACTAGCGGGGGGAGCACAGATACGCAGTATTTT. This chain links TRBV21-1 with TRBJ2-3; TRBD2, the table's D call, lacks a check against the DNA. TRBV21-1 is a documented pseudogene. CDR3 size: 18 residues.

There are a few counts of this clonotype. This chain links TRBV29-1 with TRBJ2-7; D uncertain. The CDR3 contains 11 residues. V lost 1 base to trimming and J lost 5 bases, with 6 bases between them. Germline-derived CDR1 and CDR2 are SQVTM and ANQGSEA. The CDR3 here is CSVEGGNEQYF. CDR3 nucleotides: TGCAGCGTTGAAGGTGGAAACGAGCAGTACTTC.

This clonotype was seen only a few times. CDR3 sequence: CATSRDPQQAQHF. The CDR3 nucleotides are TGTGCCACCAGCAGAGATCCCCAGCAAGCCCAGCATTTT. The genes are TRBV15 and TRBJ1-5, with D uncertain. CDR3 length: 13 residues. Trimming cost V 0 bases and J 11 bases, with 11 bases left between them. Germline V lookup: CDR1 LNHNV, CDR2 YYDKDF (reference sequence).

In its sample, this clonotype was seen a few times. CDR3 sequence reads: CASWDRGDQETQYF. The CDR3 DNA follows: TGCGCCAGCTGGGACAGGGGGGACCAAGAGACCCAGTACTTC. The chain has TRBV5-1 and TRBJ2-5; TRBD1 aligns across 11 bases. This CDR3 has 14 amino acids. Germline CDR1 SGHRS, CDR2 YFSETQ. Unmatched junction bases numbered 2, after V lost 7 bases and J lost 0 bases.

This clonotype was detected a few times. This chain's CDR3 is CASSQWDGNTGELFF. DNA for the CDR3: TGTGCCAGCAGTCAGTGGGACGGTAACACCGGGGAGCTGTTTTTT. This sequence joins TRBV12-3 or TRBV12-4 and TRBJ2-2; D might be TRBD1 or TRBD2, each matching 5 bases. Trimming left V 5 bases short and J 2 bases short, with 12 bases between. CDR3 size: 15 residues.

The V and J genes are TRBV6-5 and TRBJ2-3, with 10 nucleotides matching TRBD2. This CDR3 comprises 11 residues. Germline CDR1 MNHEY, CDR2 SVGAGI. V dropped 9 bases and J dropped 10; count of bases not matched to a gene: 4. The CDR3 loop is CARAGGGAQYF. The CDR3 nucleotides are TGTGCCAGAGCGGGAGGGGGCGCGCAGTATTTT.

The chain carries TRBV7-9 and TRBJ2-1, with D possibly being TRBD1 or TRBD2 (6 bases each). From germline, CDR1 is SEHNR and CDR2 FQNEAQ (reference sequence). The CDR3 consists of 17 residues. Trimming stripped 6 bases from V and 6 bases from J, with 24 bases between. The CDR3 here is CASRSSYGGLPTNEQFF. The CDR3 bases are TGTGCCAGCAGGTCAAGTTACGGGGGCCTCCCGACCAATGAGCAGTTCTTC.

This clonotype has only a few counts. CDR3 DNA sequence: TGTGCCAGCAGCGTAGACGGGGGGGCCGTCGAGACCCAGTACTTC. Translated: CASSVDGGAVETQYF. The chain combines TRBV9 with TRBJ2-5; 8 bases map to TRBD2. V was pared by 0 bases and J by 5 bases, with 6 bases of the junction left unmatched. The CDR3 length is 15 residues. Germline loops: CDR1 SGDLS, CDR2 YYNGEE.

This clonotype was counted between two and nine times. The gene calls are TRBV29-1 and TRBJ2-7; TRBD1 aligns across 9 bases. The CDR3 spans 15 residues. The J segment lost 4 bases and the V segment lost 0 bases, leaving 7 bases of the junction unmatched. Per the germline V gene, CDR1 is SQVTM and CDR2 is ANQGSEA. In DNA form, the CDR3 reads TGCAGCGTTGAAGAAGTGGGACAGGGAAGATACGAGCAGTACTTC. Translating gives CSVEEVGQGRYEQYF.

The chain links TRBV10-3 to TRBJ2-7, with 8 bases aligning to TRBD1. Germline V CDR1 and CDR2: ENHRY, SYGVKD. V dropped 3 bases and J dropped 0; count of bases not matched to a gene: 7. There are 16 residues in the CDR3. Here the CDR3 reads CAISDLTGDSSYEQYF. The CDR3 DNA reads as TGTGCCATCAGTGACTTGACAGGGGACAGCTCCTACGAGCAGTACTTC.

This clonotype has a handful of counts. The chain uses TRBV20-1 and TRBJ2-7, with a weak D call TRBD1 (5 bases). V was shortened by 3 bases and J by 5 bases, with 14 bases between the two germline ends. The CDR3 is 13 residues long. CDR1 is DFQATT, CDR2 SNEGSKA, per germline (reference sequence). The CDR3 DNA reads TGCAGTGCTAGGAAAACAGGAGTCAACGAGCAGTACTTC. Translation gives CSARKTGVNEQYF.

This clonotype was counted a few times. As DNA, the CDR3 is TGCGCCAGCAGCCAAGAGGGACAGAACTATGGCTACACCTTC. As protein: CASSQEGQNYGYTF. V and J are TRBV4-3 and TRBJ1-2; 7 bases are a match to TRBD1. The ends lost 0 bases at V and 2 bases at J; junction bases unmatched: 0. This CDR3 spans 14 amino acids. Per germline, CDR1 LGHNA and CDR2 YSLEER.

The chain uses TRBV20-1 and TRBJ2-1; TRBD2 aligns across 14 bases. CDR1 and CDR2 (germline): DFQATT, SNEGSKA (reference sequence). With V trimmed by 5 bases and J by 9 bases, 12 bases remained unmatched. This CDR3 has 16 amino acids. The CDR3 protein is CSADKAGLAGDGEQFF. As DNA, the CDR3 is TGCAGTGCTGACAAAGCGGGACTAGCGGGAGACGGTGAGCAGTTCTTC.

The J gene is TRBJ2-4, the V gene TRBV28, with 8 bases aligning to TRBD1. The V and J ends lost 0 bases and 0 bases, in that order; junction bases with no gene match: 10. CDR1 MDHEN and CDR2 SYDVKM come from the germline V gene. CDR3 size: 19 residues. CDR3 sequence reads: CASSLWGPRGLLAKNIQYF. In DNA form, the CDR3 reads TGTGCCAGCAGTTTATGGGGTCCCAGGGGGCTCCTAGCCAAAAACATTCAGTACTTC.